One and the same sample provided the 16 T cell receptor beta chains below, sequenced in a study of molecular identifiers for immune sequencing clone quantification. MiXCR, run by TCRdb on the PCR reads, gives a single entry per CDR3 protein. The sample yields some 65,000 distinct CDR3 sequences, approximately 18% seen once. Material for sequencing was naive CD8+ T cells from blood, with Jurkat cell RNA spiked in. As to subset: FACS-sorted CD8+CD4-CCR7+CD45RA+ naive T cells. These receptors were collected from a human donor in good health. Some libraries in this study had Jurkat cell RNA spiked in.

There are many counts of this clonotype. The V call is TRBV9, the J call TRBJ2-2; D remains ambiguous. Per germline, CDR1 SGDLS and CDR2 YYNGEE. V lost 3 bases, J lost 0 bases, and 12 bases lay in between. The CDR3 covers 16 residues. The CDR3 nucleotides read TGTGCCAGCAGCGCTTGGCGGTCGGCGAACACCGGGGAGCTGTTTTTT. Translation: CASSAWRSANTGELFF.

To note about this clonotype: A much bigger clone sits one base away, suggesting this may be a read error. The chain is built from TRBV7-6 and TRBJ2-6; no reliable D call. The CDR3 loop spans 14 amino acids. Germline V lookup: CDR1 SGHVS, CDR2 FNYEAQ. Trimming cost V 3 bases and J 0 bases, with 3 bases left between them. The CDR3 spells CASSFSSGANVLTF. In nucleotides, the CDR3 is TGTGCCAGCAGCTTTAGCTCTGGGGCCAACGTCCTGACTTTC.

V is TRBV9 and J is TRBJ1-4, with D possibly TRBD1 on 6 matching bases. Germline-derived CDR1 and CDR2 are SGDLS and YYNGEE. CDR3 length equals 18 residues. V was cut by 3 bases and J by 3 bases, with 21 bases left in between. Written as DNA, the CDR3 is TGTGCCAGCAGCGCGGGGGGGGGCGGGGGGGCGTCTAATGAAAAACTGTTTTTT. It translates to CASSAGGGGGASNEKLFF. Full variable domain (remainder filled in from reference TRBV9 and TRBJ1-4): DSGVTQTPKHLITATGQRVTLRCSPRSGDLSVYWYQQSLDQGLQFLIQYYNGEERAKGNILERFSAQQFPDLHSELNLSSLELGDSALYFCASSAGGGGGASNEKLFFGSGTQLSVL.

The rearrangement joins TRBV20-1 to TRBJ2-1, with 7 bases lining up with TRBD1. V shed 4 bases, J shed 4 bases, and the junction held 7 bases outside the gene matches. Per germline, CDR1 DFQATT and CDR2 SNEGSKA (reference sequence). This CDR3 is 14 amino acids long. CDR3 residues: CSATGQDSYNEQFF. The CDR3 DNA follows: TGCAGTGCTACCGGACAGGATTCTTACAATGAGCAGTTCTTC.

V usage is TRBV7-2 and J usage is TRBJ2-7; D not certain. This CDR3 comprises 10 residues. Germline loops: CDR1 SGHTA, CDR2 FQGNSA. The ends were cut back, 2 bases at V and 6 bases at J, with 2 bases in the middle. CDR3 amino acids: CASSLIEQYF. CDR3 DNA: TGTGCCAGCAGCTTAATCGAGCAGTACTTC.

CDR3 residues: CASSLFVSDTQYF. The CDR3 DNA reads as TGTGCCAGCAGTTTATTTGTATCCGATACGCAGTATTTT. The chain couples TRBV27 to TRBJ2-3; no reliable D call. CDR1 and CDR2 from the germline V gene are MNHEY and SMNVEV (reference sequence). This CDR3 is 13 amino acids long. V lost 1 base and J 6 bases, leaving 8 bases between the germline ends.

Regarding this clonotype: An end of the junction does not agree with germline; a read error may underlie this. The chain employs TRBV28 and TRBJ2-7; 11 bases fit TRBD2. CDR1 is MDHEN, CDR2 SYDVKM, per germline. This CDR3 spans 16 amino acids. The CDR3 loop is CASSLCPSGRNYEQYF. CDR3 DNA sequence: TGTGCCAGCAGTCTATGCCCTAGCGGGAGGAACTACGAGCAGTACTTT.

This clonotype has a count of ten or more. The chain joins TRBV6-5 to TRBJ2-7; D possibly corresponds to TRBD2 (5 bases). Germline V lookup: CDR1 MNHEY, CDR2 SVGAGI. The ends were cut back, 2 bases at V and 2 bases at J, with 16 bases in the middle. The CDR3 has 16 residues. CDR3 protein: CASSYPIGGSTYEQYF. The CDR3 bases are TGTGCCAGCAGTTACCCAATAGGAGGATCAACCTACGAGCAGTACTTC.

This clonotype was observed many times. The chain joins TRBV7-9 to TRBJ1-1; D unclear. CDR3 size: 16 residues. V lost 4 bases, J lost 5 bases, and 20 bases lay in between. Germline values: CDR1 SEHNR, CDR2 FQNEAQ (reference sequence). The DNA of the CDR3 is TGTGCCAGCAGCTCCGGGTGGAAAGTCGGGCAAACTGAAGCTTTCTTT. Translating it yields CASSSGWKVGQTEAFF.

Only a few counts were recorded for this clonotype. The V gene is TRBV27, the J gene TRBJ2-3, with no clear D. In germline, CDR1 is MNHEY, CDR2 SMNVEV (reference sequence). Trimming took 6 bases from V and 4 from J, leaving 5 bases between them. The CDR3 has 11 amino acids. The CDR3 sequence: CASREADTQYF. Written as DNA, the CDR3 is TGTGCCAGCAGAGAGGCAGATACGCAGTATTTT.

This clonotype has a count of ten or more. V is TRBV20-1 and J is TRBJ2-3; TRBD2 matches 7 bases. The CDR3 totals 14 residues. Germline CDR1 and CDR2: DFQATT and SNEGSKA (reference sequence). Unmatched junction bases numbered 9, after V lost 6 bases and J lost 3 bases. The CDR3 DNA is TGCAGTGCCGGGGGAGGCGGGAGAACAGATACGCAGTATTTT. Protein sequence: CSAGGGGRTDTQYF.

This clonotype came up many times. The V call is TRBV7-2, the J call TRBJ2-5, with 12 nucleotides matching TRBD2. V lost 5 bases to trimming and J lost 4 bases; unmatched junction nucleotides: 5. The CDR3 runs to 15 residues. CDR1 is SGHTA, CDR2 FQGNSA, per germline. CDR3 in DNA: TGTGCCAGCAGCGCGACTAGCGGGAGCGGAGAGACCCAGTACTTC. As protein: CASSATSGSGETQYF. Complete variable domain (other parts from reference TRBV7-2 and TRBJ2-5): GAGVSQSPSNKVTEKGKDVELRCDPISGHTALYWYRQSLGQGLEFLIYFQGNSAPDKSGLPSDRFSAERTGGSVSTLTIQRTQQEDSAVYLCASSATSGSGETQYFGPGTRLLVL.

There are many counts of this clonotype. The chain uses TRBV20-1 and TRBJ2-5; tentatively, D is TRBD1 or TRBD2 (5 bases each). Trimming removed 6 bases at V and 2 bases at J, with 16 bases between. There are 14 residues in the CDR3. Germline CDR1 and CDR2: DFQATT and SNEGSKA (reference sequence). The CDR3 loop reads CSARADGTQETQYF. DNA for the CDR3: TGCAGTGCCCGAGCGGACGGGACGCAAGAGACCCAGTACTTC.

This clonotype was recorded only once. Being one base from a much bigger clone, this may be a read error. The chain uses TRBV11-2 and TRBJ1-1, with 7 bases fitting TRBD1. From germline, CDR1 is SGHAT and CDR2 FQNNGV. The CDR3 is 16 amino acids. CDR3 region: CTSSSGGPGWGTEAFF. The CDR3 nucleotides read TGTACCAGCAGCTCAGGGGGACCCGGGTGGGGCACTGAAGCTTTCTTT.

With respect to this clonotype: A much larger clone differs from this one at a single base, so this may be a read error. The chain has TRBV29-1 and TRBJ1-4; TRBD1 aligns across 8 bases. With 6 bases clipped from V and 7 bases from J, the junction kept 10 bases outside the gene matches. CDR1 is SQVTM and CDR2 is ANQGSEA in the germline V gene. The length of the CDR3 is 14 residues. The CDR3 reads CSVNSRGRGEKLFF. CDR3 nucleotide sequence: TGCAGCGTGAACAGCAGGGGGCGGGGTGAAAAACTGTTTTTT.

This clonotype was seen at least ten times. The chain carries TRBV20-1 and TRBJ2-7, with D possibly being TRBD1 or TRBD2 (5 bases each). The length of the CDR3 is 16 residues. Germline V gives CDR1 DFQATT, CDR2 SNEGSKA (reference sequence). V lost 3 bases to trimming and J lost 0 bases, with 18 bases between them. CDR3 nucleotide sequence: TGCAGTGCTAGGTCCCCCGGGGCAGTAAGCTCCTACGAGCAGTACTTC. It yields the protein CSARSPGAVSSYEQYF.